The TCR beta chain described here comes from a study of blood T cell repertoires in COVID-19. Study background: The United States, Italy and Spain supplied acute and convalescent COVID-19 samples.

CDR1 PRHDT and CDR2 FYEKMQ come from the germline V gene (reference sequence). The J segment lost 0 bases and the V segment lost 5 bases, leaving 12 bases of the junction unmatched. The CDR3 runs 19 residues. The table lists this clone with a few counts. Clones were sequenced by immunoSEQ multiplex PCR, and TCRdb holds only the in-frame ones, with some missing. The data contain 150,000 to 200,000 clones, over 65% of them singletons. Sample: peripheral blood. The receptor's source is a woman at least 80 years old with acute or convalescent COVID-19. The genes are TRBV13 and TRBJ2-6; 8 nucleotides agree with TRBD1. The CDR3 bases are TGTGCCAGCAGCCCCGGGACAGGCTTTCCTTTCTCTGGGGCCAACGTCCTGACTTTC. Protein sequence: CASSPGTGFPFSGANVLTF.